This TCR beta chain was sequenced for a study of vaccination effects on CD4 cells after COVID-19. About the research overall: Post-vaccine sample collection fell at a median of 72 days after the second dose.

CDR3 length equals 14 residues. After removal of 1 base from V and 9 bases from J, the junction contained 3 bases not matched to a gene. Germline-derived CDR1 and CDR2 are LGHNA and YNFKEQ. TCRdb's copy holds only in-frame clones and misses some; the assay was immunoSEQ multiplex PCR. The sample carries around 66,000 clones, roughly 74% recorded once. Points on this clone: As yet, its antigen is unknown.

The authors isolated CD4+ T cells after about 10 days of culture. All study participants received two doses of BNT162b2 or mRNA-1273 vaccine. The specimen comprised CD4+ T cells from PBMCs cultured without peptide, sampled after COVID-19 vaccination. The chain combines TRBV4-2 with TRBJ2-1; 10 bases line up with TRBD1. The TCR comes from a human donor who received a COVID-19 vaccine. DNA for the CDR3: TGTGCCAGCAGCCAAGGGGACAGGGGATCTGAGCAGTTCTTC. This gives the protein CASSQGDRGSEQFF.